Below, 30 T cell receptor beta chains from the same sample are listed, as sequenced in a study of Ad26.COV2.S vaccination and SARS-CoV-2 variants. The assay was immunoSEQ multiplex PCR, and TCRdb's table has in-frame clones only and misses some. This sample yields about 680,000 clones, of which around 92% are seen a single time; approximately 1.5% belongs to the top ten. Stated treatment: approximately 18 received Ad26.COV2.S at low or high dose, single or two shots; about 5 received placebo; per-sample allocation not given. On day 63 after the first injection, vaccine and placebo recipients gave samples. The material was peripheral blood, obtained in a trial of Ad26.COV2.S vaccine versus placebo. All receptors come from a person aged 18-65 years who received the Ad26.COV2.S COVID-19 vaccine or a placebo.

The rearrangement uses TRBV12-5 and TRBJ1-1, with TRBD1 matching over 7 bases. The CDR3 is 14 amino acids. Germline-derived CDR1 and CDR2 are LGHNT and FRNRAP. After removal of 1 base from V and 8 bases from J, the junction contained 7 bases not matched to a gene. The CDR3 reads CASGLGLADREAFF. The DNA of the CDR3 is TGTGCTAGTGGTTTGGGTCTCGCGGACAGGGAAGCTTTCTTT. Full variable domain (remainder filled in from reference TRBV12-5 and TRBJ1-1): DARVTQTPRHKVTEMGQEVTMRCQPILGHNTVFWYRQTMMQGLELLAYFRNRAPLDDSGMPKDRFSAEMPDATLATLKIQPSEPRDSAVYFCASGLGLADREAFFGQGTRLTVV.

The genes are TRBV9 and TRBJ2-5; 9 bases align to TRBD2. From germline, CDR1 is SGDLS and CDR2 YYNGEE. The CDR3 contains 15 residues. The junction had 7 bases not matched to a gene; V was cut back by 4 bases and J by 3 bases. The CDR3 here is CASSQSGTSKETQYF. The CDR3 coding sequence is TGTGCCAGCAGCCAGTCCGGGACTAGCAAAGAGACCCAGTACTTC.

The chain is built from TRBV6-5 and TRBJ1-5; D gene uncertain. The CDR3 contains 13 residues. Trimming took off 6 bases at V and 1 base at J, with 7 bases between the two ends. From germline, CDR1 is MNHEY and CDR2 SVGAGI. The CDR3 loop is CASSPRSNQPQHF. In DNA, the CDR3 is TGTGCCAGCAGCCCGCGGAGCAATCAGCCCCAGCATTTT.

CDR3 DNA: TGCGCCAGCAGCTTGACTGGGGCCCCCTACGAGCAGTACTTC. Its translation: CASSLTGAPYEQYF. The J gene is TRBJ2-7, the V gene TRBV5-1, with TRBD1 as a possible D gene (5 bases). Germline loops: CDR1 SGHRS, CDR2 YFSETQ. V lost 1 base, J lost 2 bases, and 10 bases lay in between. The CDR3 totals 14 residues.

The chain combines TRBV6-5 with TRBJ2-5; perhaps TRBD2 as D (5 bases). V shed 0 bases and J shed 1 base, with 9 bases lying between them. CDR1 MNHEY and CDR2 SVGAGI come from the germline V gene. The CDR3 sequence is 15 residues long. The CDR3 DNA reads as TGTGCCAGCAGTTACTCGCTAGCAGCCCAAGAGACCCAGTACTTC. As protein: CASSYSLAAQETQYF.

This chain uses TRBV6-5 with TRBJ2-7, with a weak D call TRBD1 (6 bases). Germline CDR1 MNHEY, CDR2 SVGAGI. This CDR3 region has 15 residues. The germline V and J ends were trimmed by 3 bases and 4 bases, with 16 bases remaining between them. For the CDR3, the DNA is TGTGCCAGCAGTTATAGGCGTCAGGGGTGGTACGAGCAGTACTTC. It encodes CASSYRRQGWYEQYF.

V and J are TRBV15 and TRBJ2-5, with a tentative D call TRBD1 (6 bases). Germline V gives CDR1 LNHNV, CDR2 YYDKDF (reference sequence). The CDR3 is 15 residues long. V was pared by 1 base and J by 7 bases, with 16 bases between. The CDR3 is CATSRAGEGKRTQYF. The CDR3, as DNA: TGTGCCACCAGCAGAGCAGGGGAAGGGAAGAGGACCCAGTACTTC.

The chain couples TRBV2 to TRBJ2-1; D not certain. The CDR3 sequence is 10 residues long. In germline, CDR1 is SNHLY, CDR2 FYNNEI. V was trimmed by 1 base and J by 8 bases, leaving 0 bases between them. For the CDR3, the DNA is TGTGCCAGCAGTGAAGATGAGCAGTTCTTC. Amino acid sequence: CASSEDEQFF.

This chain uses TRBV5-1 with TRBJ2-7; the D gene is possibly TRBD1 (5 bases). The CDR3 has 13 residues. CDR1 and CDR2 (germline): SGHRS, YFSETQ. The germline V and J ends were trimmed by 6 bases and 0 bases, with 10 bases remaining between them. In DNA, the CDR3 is TGCGCCAGCAAACCGGACAACTCCTACGAGCAGTACTTC. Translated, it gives CASKPDNSYEQYF.

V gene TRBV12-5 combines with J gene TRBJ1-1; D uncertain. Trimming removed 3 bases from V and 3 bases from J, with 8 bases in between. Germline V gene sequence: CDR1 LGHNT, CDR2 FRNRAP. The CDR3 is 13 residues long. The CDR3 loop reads CASGFERDTEAFF. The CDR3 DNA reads TGTGCTAGTGGTTTTGAACGGGACACTGAAGCTTTCTTT. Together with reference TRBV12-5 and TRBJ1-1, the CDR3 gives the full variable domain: DARVTQTPRHKVTEMGQEVTMRCQPILGHNTVFWYRQTMMQGLELLAYFRNRAPLDDSGMPKDRFSAEMPDATLATLKIQPSEPRDSAVYFCASGFERDTEAFFGQGTRLTVV.

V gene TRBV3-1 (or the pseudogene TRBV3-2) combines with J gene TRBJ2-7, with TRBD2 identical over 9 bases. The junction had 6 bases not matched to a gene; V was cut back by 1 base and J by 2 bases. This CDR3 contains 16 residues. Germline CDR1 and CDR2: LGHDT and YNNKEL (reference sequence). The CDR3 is CASSQGFLAGTYEQYF. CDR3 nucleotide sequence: TGTGCCAGCAGCCAAGGTTTCCTAGCGGGGACCTACGAGCAGTACTTC.

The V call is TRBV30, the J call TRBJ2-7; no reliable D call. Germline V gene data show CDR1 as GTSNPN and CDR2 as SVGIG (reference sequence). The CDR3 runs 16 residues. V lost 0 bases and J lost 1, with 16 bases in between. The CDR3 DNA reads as TGTGCCTGGAGTGTACTTGAGCGCCAGCTATCCTACGAGCAGTACTTC. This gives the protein CAWSVLERQLSYEQYF. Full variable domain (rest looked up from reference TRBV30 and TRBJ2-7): SQTIHQWPATLVQPVGSPLSLECTVEGTSNPNLYWYRQAAGRGLQLLFYSVGIGQISSEVPQNLSASRPQDRQFILSSKKLLLSDSGFYLCAWSVLERQLSYEQYFGPGTRLTVT.

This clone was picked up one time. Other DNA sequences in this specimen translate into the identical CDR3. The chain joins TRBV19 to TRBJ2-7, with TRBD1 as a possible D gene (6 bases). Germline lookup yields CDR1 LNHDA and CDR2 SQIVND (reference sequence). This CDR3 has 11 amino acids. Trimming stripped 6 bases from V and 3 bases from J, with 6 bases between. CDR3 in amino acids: CASRDSYEQYF. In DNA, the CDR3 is TGTGCCAGTAGGGACAGCTACGAGCAGTACTTC. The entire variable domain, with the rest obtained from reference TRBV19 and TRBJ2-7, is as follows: DGGITQSPKYLFRKEGQNVTLSCEQNLNHDAMYWYRQDPGQGLRLIYYSQIVNDFQKGDIAEGYSVSREKKESFPLTVTSAQKNPTAFYLCASRDSYEQYFGPGTRLTVT.

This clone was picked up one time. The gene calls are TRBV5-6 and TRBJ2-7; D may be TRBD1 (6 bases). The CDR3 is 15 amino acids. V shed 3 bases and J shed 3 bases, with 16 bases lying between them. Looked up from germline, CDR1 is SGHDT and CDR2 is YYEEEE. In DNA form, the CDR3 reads TGTGCCAGCAGCTCCATCGGACAGATCAACTACGAGCAGTACTTC. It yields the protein CASSSIGQINYEQYF.

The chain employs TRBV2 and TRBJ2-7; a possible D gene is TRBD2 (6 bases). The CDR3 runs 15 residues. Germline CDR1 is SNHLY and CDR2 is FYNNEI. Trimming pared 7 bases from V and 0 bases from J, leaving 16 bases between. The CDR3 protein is CASTMEGSGSYEQYF. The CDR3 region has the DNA TGTGCCAGCACCATGGAGGGGTCGGGCTCCTACGAGCAGTACTTC.

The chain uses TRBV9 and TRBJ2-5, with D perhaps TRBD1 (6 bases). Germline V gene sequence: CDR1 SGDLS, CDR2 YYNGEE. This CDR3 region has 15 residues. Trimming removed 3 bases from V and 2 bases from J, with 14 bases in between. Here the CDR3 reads CASSALGQLQETQYF. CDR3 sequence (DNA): TGTGCCAGCAGCGCTCTTGGACAGCTACAAGAGACCCAGTACTTC.

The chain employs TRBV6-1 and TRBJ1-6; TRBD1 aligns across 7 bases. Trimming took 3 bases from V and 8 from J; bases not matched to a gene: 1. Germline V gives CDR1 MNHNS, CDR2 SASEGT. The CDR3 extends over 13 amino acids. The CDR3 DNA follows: TGTGCCAGCAGTGATACAGGGGATTCACCCCTCCACTTT. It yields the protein CASSDTGDSPLHF.

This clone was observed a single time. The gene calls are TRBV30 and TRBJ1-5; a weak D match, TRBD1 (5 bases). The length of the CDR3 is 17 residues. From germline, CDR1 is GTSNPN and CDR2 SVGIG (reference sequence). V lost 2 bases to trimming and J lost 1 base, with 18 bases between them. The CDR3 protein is CAWSTASGGMSNQPQHF. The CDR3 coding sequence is TGTGCCTGGAGTACCGCCTCCGGGGGTATGAGCAATCAGCCCCAGCATTTT.

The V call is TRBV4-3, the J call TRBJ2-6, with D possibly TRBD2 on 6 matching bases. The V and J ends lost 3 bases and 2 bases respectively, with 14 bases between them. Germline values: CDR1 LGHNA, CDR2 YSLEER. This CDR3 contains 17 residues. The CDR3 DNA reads TGCGCCAGCAGCCACGGACACGGAGGGGCTGGGGCCAACGTCCTGACTTTC. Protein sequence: CASSHGHGGAGANVLTF.

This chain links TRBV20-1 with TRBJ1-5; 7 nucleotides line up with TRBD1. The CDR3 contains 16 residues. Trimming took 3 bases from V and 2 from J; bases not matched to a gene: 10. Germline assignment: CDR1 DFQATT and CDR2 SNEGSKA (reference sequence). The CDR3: CSASLSQGRGNQPQHF. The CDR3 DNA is TGCAGTGCTAGTCTGTCACAGGGGCGAGGCAATCAGCCCCAGCATTTT.

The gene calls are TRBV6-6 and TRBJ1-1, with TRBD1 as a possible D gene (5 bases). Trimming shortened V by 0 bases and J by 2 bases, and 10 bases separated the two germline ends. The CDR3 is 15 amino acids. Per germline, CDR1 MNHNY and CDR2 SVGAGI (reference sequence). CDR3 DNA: TGTGCCAGCAGTTACTCTCCGGGACCTAACACTGAAGCTTTCTTT. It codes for CASSYSPGPNTEAFF.

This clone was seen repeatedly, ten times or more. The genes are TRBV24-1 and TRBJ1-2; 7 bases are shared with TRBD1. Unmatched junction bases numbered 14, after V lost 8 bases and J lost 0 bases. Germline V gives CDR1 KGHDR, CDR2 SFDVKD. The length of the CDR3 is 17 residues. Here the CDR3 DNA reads TGTGCCACCAAGCGCGGGACAGACGGGAAAGCTAACTATGGCTACACCTTC. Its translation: CATKRGTDGKANYGYTF.

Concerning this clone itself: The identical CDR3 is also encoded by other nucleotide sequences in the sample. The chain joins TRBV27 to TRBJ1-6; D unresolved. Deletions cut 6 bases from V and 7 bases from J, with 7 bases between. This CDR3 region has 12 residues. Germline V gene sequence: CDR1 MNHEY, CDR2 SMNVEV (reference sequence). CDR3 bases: TGTGCCAGCAGCCCCCCAAATTCACCCCTCCACTTT. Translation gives CASSPPNSPLHF.

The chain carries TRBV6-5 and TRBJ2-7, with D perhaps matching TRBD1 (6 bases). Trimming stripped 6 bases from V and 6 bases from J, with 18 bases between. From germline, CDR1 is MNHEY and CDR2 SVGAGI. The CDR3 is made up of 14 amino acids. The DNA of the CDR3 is TGTGCCAGCAGCCTCCCGTCGGGCAGGGGCGAGCAGTACTTC. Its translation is CASSLPSGRGEQYF.

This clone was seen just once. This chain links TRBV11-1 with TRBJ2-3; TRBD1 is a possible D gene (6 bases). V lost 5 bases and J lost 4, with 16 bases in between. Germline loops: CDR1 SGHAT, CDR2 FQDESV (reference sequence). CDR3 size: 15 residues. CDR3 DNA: TGTGCCAGCAGCCCCCGCTCGGACAGATCAGATACGCAGTATTTT. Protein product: CASSPRSDRSDTQYF.

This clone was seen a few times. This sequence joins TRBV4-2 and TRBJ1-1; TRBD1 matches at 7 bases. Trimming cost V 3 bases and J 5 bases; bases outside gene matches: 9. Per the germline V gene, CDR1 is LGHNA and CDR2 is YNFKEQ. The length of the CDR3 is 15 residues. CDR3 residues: CASSQTQGDATEAFF. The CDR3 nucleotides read TGTGCCAGCAGCCAGACCCAGGGGGATGCGACTGAAGCTTTCTTT.

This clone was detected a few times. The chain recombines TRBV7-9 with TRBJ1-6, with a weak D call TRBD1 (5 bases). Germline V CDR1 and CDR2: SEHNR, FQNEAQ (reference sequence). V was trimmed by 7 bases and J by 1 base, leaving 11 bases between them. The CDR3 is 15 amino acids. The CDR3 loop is CASIREGSYNSPLHF. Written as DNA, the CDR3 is TGTGCCAGCATCAGGGAAGGGTCCTATAATTCACCCCTCCACTTT.

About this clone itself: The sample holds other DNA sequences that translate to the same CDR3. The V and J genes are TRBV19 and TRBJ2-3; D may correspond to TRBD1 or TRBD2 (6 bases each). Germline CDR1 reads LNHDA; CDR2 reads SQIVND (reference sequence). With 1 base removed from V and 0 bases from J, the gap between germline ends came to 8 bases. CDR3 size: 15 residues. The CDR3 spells CASSIAGASTDTQYF. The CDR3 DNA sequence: TGTGCCAGTAGTATAGCGGGGGCTAGCACAGATACGCAGTATTTT. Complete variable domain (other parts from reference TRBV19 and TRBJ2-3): DGGITQSPKYLFRKEGQNVTLSCEQNLNHDAMYWYRQDPGQGLRLIYYSQIVNDFQKGDIAEGYSVSREKKESFPLTVTSAQKNPTAFYLCASSIAGASTDTQYFGPGTRLTVL.

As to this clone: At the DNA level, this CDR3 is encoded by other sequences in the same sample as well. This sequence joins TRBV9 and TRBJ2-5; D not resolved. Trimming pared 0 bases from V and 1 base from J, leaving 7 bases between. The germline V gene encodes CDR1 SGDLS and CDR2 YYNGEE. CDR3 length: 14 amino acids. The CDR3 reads CASSVGVSQETQYF. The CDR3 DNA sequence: TGTGCCAGCAGCGTAGGGGTGAGCCAAGAGACCCAGTACTTC.

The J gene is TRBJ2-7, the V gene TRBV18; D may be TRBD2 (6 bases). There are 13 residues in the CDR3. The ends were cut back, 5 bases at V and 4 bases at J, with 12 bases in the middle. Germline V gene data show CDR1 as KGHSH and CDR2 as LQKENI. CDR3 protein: CASSTTGVYEQYF. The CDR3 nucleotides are TGTGCCAGCTCAACTACGGGAGTATACGAGCAGTACTTC.